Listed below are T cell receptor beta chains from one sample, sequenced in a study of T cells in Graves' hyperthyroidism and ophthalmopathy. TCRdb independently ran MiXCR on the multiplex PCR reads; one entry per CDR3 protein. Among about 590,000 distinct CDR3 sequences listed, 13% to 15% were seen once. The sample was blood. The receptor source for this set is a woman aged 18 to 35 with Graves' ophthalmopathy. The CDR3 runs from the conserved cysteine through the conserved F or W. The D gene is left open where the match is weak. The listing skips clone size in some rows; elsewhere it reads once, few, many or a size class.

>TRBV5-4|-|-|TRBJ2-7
CAGSAGTPREQYF
TGTGCCGGCAGCGCCGGGACCCCACGCGAGCAGTACTTC
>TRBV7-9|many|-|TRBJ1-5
CASSAGLDTNQPQHF
TGTGCCAGCAGCGCCGGACTGGACACCAATCAGCCCCAGCATTTT
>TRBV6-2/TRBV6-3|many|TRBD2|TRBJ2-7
CASSYRLAGLYEQYF
TGTGCCAGCAGTTACCGACTAGCGGGACTATACGAGCAGTACTTC
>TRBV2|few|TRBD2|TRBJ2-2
CAILQGLAGANTGELFF
TGTGCCATTCTTCAGGGACTAGCGGGAGCTAACACCGGGGAGCTGTTTTTT
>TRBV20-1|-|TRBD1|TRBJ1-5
CSAGDRGGWFSQPQHF
TGCAGTGCCGGGGACAGAGGGGGCTGGTTTTCTCAGCCCCAGCATTTT
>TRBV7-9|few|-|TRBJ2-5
CASTSSTETQYF
TGTGCCAGCACTAGCAGCACAGAGACCCAGTACTTC
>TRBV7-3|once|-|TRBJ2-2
CASSLEGPGELFF
TGTGCCAGCAGCTTGGAGGGTCCCGGGGAGCTGTTTTTT
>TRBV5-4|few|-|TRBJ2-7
CASTHQQRDGSYEQYF
TGTGCCAGCACTCATCAACAACGGGACGGCTCCTACGAGCAGTACTTC
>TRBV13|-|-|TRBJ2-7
CASSTGNPGRMTYEQYF
TGTGCCAGCAGCACCGGCAACCCGGGACGGATGACCTACGAGCAGTACTTC
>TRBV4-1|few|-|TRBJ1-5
CASSPHGFFRHQPQHF
TGCGCCAGCAGCCCCCACGGGTTTTTTCGACATCAGCCCCAGCATTTT
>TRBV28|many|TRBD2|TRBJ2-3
CASSLPLRLAGADTQYF
TGTGCCAGCAGTTTACCTCTACGACTAGCGGGAGCAGATACGCAGTATTTT
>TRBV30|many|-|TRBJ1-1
CAWRHGDLEAFF
TGTGCCTGGAGGCATGGAGACCTAGAAGCTTTCTTT
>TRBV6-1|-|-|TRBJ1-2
CASSSIGAGYTF
TGTGCCAGCAGTTCAATAGGGGCGGGGTACACCTTC
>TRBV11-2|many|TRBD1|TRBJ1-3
CASSTGQGFSGNTIYF
TGTGCCAGCAGCACGGGACAGGGATTCTCTGGAAACACCATATATTTT
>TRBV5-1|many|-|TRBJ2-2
CASSWGAKSAGELFF
TGCGCCAGCAGCTGGGGGGCGAAGTCGGCCGGGGAGCTGTTTTTT
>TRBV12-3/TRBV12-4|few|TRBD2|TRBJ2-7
CASSLEELAGYQHEQYF
TGTGCCAGCAGTTTAGAAGAACTAGCGGGATATCAACACGAGCAGTACTTC
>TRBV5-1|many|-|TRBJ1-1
CASSLGARATEAFF
TGCGCCAGCAGCTTGGGGGCCCGGGCGACTGAAGCTTTCTTT
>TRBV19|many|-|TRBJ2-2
CASWGFGGDTGELFF
TGTGCCAGCTGGGGTTTCGGGGGCGACACCGGGGAGCTGTTTTTT
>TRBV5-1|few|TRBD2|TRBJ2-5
CASSSGTSDKETQYF
TGCGCCAGCAGCTCCGGGACTAGCGATAAAGAGACCCAGTACTTC
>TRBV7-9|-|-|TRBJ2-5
CASSPFRGTQYF
TGTGCCAGCAGCCCATTCCGGGGGACCCAGTACTTC
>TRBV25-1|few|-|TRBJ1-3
CASSERFGNTIYF
TGTGCCAGCAGTGAACGCTTTGGAAACACCATATATTTT
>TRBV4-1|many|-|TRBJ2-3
CASSQDEQLTQYF
TGCGCCAGCAGCCAAGATGAACAGCTTACGCAGTATTTT
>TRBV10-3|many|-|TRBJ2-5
CAIREGLFETQYF
TGTGCCATCAGGGAGGGACTTTTTGAGACCCAGTACTTC
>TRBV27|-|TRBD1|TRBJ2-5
CASSSGGPDNQETQYF
TGTGCCAGCAGTTCAGGGGGCCCGGACAACCAAGAGACCCAGTACTTC
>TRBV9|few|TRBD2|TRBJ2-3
CASSYPTAGGPGTQYF
TGTGCCAGCAGTTACCCCACTGCGGGAGGGCCTGGTACGCAGTATTTT
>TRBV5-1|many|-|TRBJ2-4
CASRSDTRNIQYF
TGCGCCAGCAGATCGGATACCCGGAACATTCAGTACTTC
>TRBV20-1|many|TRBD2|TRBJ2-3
CSAPGVAGDTQYF
TGCAGTGCGCCCGGGGTAGCGGGAGATACGCAGTATTTT
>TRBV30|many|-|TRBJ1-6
CAWSANRVSYNSPLHF
TGTGCCTGGAGTGCGAACAGGGTCTCCTATAATTCACCCCTCCACTTT
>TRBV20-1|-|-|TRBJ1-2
CSARGQQGTYGCTF
-
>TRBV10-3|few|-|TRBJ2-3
CAIMRTRDTDTQYF
TGTGCCATCATGAGGACAAGGGACACAGATACGCAGTATTTT
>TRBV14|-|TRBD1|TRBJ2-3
CASSQEGDSIVPPTDTQYF
TGTGCCAGCAGCCAAGAAGGGGACAGTATCGTTCCCCCCACAGATACGCAGTATTTT
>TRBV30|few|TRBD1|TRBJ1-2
CAWSGPGQNLYGYTF
TGTGCCTGGAGTGGTCCGGGACAGAATCTCTATGGCTACACCTTC
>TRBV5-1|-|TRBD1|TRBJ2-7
CASSYGTGSYERYF
TGTGCCAGCAGCTACGGGACAGGATCCTACGAGCGGTACTTC
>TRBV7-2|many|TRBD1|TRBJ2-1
CASRPLGRGHNEQFF
TGTGCCAGCAGACCCCTAGGCAGGGGGCACAATGAGCAGTTCTTC
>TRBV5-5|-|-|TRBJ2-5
CASSGSTETQYF
TGCGCCAGCAGTGGGAGCACAGAGACCCAGTACTTC
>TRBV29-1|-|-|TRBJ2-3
CSVDGQGSTDTQYF
TGCAGCGTTGATGGCCAGGGGAGCACAGATACGCAGTATTTT
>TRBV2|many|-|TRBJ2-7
CASTNPRARTPYEQYF
TGTGCCAGCACCAATCCCCGGGCCCGGACTCCCTACGAGCAGTACTTC
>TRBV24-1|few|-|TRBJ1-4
CATSDPDSNVFF
TGTGCCACCAGTGACCCGGACTCTAATGTGTTTTTT
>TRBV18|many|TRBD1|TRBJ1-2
CASSPRTGWDYGYTF
TGTGCCAGCTCACCTCGGACAGGGTGGGACTATGGCTACACCTTC
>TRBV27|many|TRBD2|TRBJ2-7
CASILRRGANYEQYF
TGTGCCAGCATTCTCCGGCGGGGGGCTAACTACGAGCAGTACTTC
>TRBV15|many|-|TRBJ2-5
CATRPGRGIETQYF
TGTGCCACCCGTCCCGGGAGAGGGATCGAGACCCAGTACTTC